A selection of T cell receptor beta chains follows, all from one sample in a study of T cell repertoires in cytomegalovirus infection. TCRdb reanalysed the reads using MiXCR and keeps one entry per CDR3 protein. The data show 76,000 or so distinct CDR3 sequences, 3.5% to 4.5% seen once. The sequencing sample was made of PBMCs. Receptors were obtained from a human donor in good health (CMV status not recorded). Some clones in this sample may be carry-over from other donors' samples. CDR3s include the opening cysteine and the closing phenylalanine or tryptophan. Each record gives: J gene, D gene, clone size, V gene, CDR3 DNA, CDR3 protein. A D gene is named only where the DNA matches it firmly. Sizes are listed as once, few, many, or a class for an expanded clone.

TRBJ2-1	TRBD2	many	TRBV6-5	TGTGCCAGCAGTTATTATCTAGCGGGAGGACACAATGAGCAGTTCTTC	CASSYYLAGGHNEQFF
TRBJ1-5	.	many	TRBV7-6	TGTGCCAGCAGCCCTGTGGGGGGTCGGGGCAATCAGCCCCAGCATTTT	CASSPVGGRGNQPQHF
TRBJ1-1	.	many	TRBV28	TGTGCCAGCCGTTCCAGGGTGAACACTGAAGCTTTCTTT	CASRSRVNTEAFF
TRBJ2-7	.	many	TRBV6-1	TGTGCCAGCAGTACCCCATACGAGCAGTACTTC	CASSTPYEQYF
TRBJ1-2	.	many	TRBV20-1	TGCAGTGCCATTGACAGGACCACCTATGGCTACACCTTC	CSAIDRTTYGYTF
TRBJ1-1	.	many	TRBV7-2	TGTGCCAGCAGCTTAGATTTTTACAACACTGAAGCTTTCTTT	CASSLDFYNTEAFF
TRBJ2-5	.	many	TRBV7-9	TGTGCCAGCAGCTTAGGCCTGGGGGCCCAAGAGACCCAGTACTTC	CASSLGLGAQETQYF
TRBJ2-5	.	many	TRBV7-9	TGTGCCAGCAGCCCAAGGCCAGTTAAAGAGACCCAGTACTTC	CASSPRPVKETQYF
TRBJ2-7	.	many	TRBV7-2	TGTGCCAGCAGCCCTGCGTGGACCGTCCTATCCTACGAGCAGTACTTC	CASSPAWTVLSYEQYF
TRBJ2-7	.	many	TRBV7-2	TGTGCCAGCAGCCTCCGGGTGGGAGAGCAGTACTTC	CASSLRVGEQYF
TRBJ1-2	.	many	TRBV5-4	TGTGCCAGCAGCCCCACCGGGACACGGATTAACTATGGCTACACCTTC	CASSPTGTRINYGYTF
TRBJ1-3	.	many	TRBV7-2	TGTGCCAGCAGCTTATTTCCTGGAAACACCATATATTTT	CASSLFPGNTIYF
TRBJ2-1	.	many	TRBV6-6	TGTGCCAGCAGTTACCCTCAGGGGGGGGGATACAATGAGCAGTTCTTC	CASSYPQGGGYNEQFF
TRBJ2-3	.	many	TRBV6-2/TRBV6-3	TGTGCCAGCAGTTCTGGGCAGCCTGGATGGGATACGCAGTATTTT	CASSSGQPGWDTQYF